These 22 T cell receptor beta chains were all obtained from the same sample, sequenced in a study of identical twins. Each CDR3 protein gets one entry after TCRdb re-called the 5' RACE reads with MiXCR. Altogether 200,000 to 250,000 distinct CDR3 sequences are present, approximately 6.8% being singletons, with the ten largest covering less than 6.5%. These data were also filed under a second study, of yellow fever vaccine responses in identical twins.

The sequenced sample consisted of CD8+ T cells sorted from blood. The source of these receptors is a woman in her late teens or twenties in good health.

This clonotype has only a few counts. The chain couples TRBV7-8 to TRBJ2-7, with 10 nucleotides matching TRBD2. The germline CDR1 and CDR2 sequences are SGHVS and FQNEAQ. The CDR3 is 15 amino acids. Unmatched junction bases numbered 8, after V lost 4 bases and J lost 5 bases. The CDR3 DNA sequence: TGTGCCAGCAGCTCCCTAGCGGGAGCGCTACACGAGCAGTACTTC. Protein product: CASSSLAGALHEQYF.

This clonotype has a handful of counts. Here the CDR3 reads CASSFSGGPAQYF. The CDR3 DNA reads as TGTGCCAGCAGCTTTTCGGGGGGGCCCGCTCAGTACTTC. This chain uses TRBV5-6 with TRBJ2-4, with 8 bases aligning to TRBD2. The CDR3 runs 13 residues. With V trimmed by 2 bases and J by 12 bases, 7 bases remained unmatched. Germline CDR1 reads SGHDT; CDR2 reads YYEEEE.

This clonotype was seen a few times. The rearrangement links TRBV7-6 to TRBJ1-3; D perhaps matches TRBD1 (5 bases). The CDR3 spans 15 residues. Trimming removed 1 base at V and 2 bases at J, with 9 bases between. Germline V gives CDR1 SGHVS, CDR2 FNYEAQ. CDR3 sequence reads: CASSLDLGAGNTIYF. CDR3 DNA sequence: TGTGCCAGCAGCTTAGATCTAGGGGCTGGAAACACCATATATTTT.

This clonotype has only a few counts. The chain couples TRBV28 to TRBJ1-5; D not resolved. Germline CDR1 reads MDHEN; CDR2 reads SYDVKM. Trimming took 5 bases from V and 5 from J, leaving 13 bases between them. The CDR3 loop spans 14 amino acids. CDR3 amino acids: CASSPRGGDQPQHF. The CDR3 region has the DNA TGTGCCAGCAGTCCCCGCGGAGGAGATCAGCCCCAGCATTTT.

The V and J genes are TRBV11-1 and TRBJ2-1; D could derive from TRBD1 or TRBD2 (6 bases each). CDR1 and CDR2 (germline): SGHAT, FQDESV (reference sequence). The V gene lost 4 bases and the J gene lost 5 bases, with 27 bases spanning the gap. CDR3 length: 19 residues. The CDR3: CASSSHRQGRGDFHNEQFF. CDR3 in DNA: TGTGCCAGCAGCTCCCACCGGCAGGGTAGGGGGGACTTCCACAATGAGCAGTTCTTC.

This clonotype has more than one count but fewer than ten. The genes are TRBV7-8 and TRBJ2-3, with a tentative D call TRBD2 (6 bases). CDR3 length equals 15 residues. Germline CDR1 reads SGHVS; CDR2 reads FQNEAQ. The V gene lost 2 bases and the J gene lost 1 base, with 10 bases spanning the gap. Written as DNA, the CDR3 is TGTGCCAGCAGCTTACTAGCGCGGGGCACAGATACGCAGTATTTT. Amino acid sequence: CASSLLARGTDTQYF.

The table lists this clonotype with a few counts. The CDR3 region is CASSFYRQGFPYEQYF. The CDR3 coding sequence is TGCGCCAGCAGCTTTTACAGGCAGGGCTTTCCCTACGAGCAGTACTTC. The chain has TRBV5-1 and TRBJ2-7, with D possibly TRBD1 on 5 matching bases. The V and J ends lost 2 bases and 2 bases respectively, with 17 bases between them. The germline V gene encodes CDR1 SGHRS and CDR2 YFSETQ. The CDR3 has 16 residues.

This clonotype has a handful of counts. The chain carries TRBV21-1 and TRBJ1-6; TRBD1, the D gene given by the table, was not confirmed from the DNA. TRBV21-1 is annotated as a pseudogene. CDR3 length: 17 amino acids. The CDR3 loop is CASSPRNRGTGKSPLHF. CDR3 DNA sequence: TGTGCCAGCAGCCCACGAAACCGAGGGACGGGAAAATCGCCCCTCCACTTT.

This clonotype was seen many times. V gene TRBV5-5 combines with J gene TRBJ2-1; 7 nucleotides line up with TRBD2. The CDR3 runs 16 residues. Germline-derived CDR1 and CDR2 are SGHKS and YYEKEE (reference sequence). V was clipped by 4 bases and J by 0 bases; unmatched bases: 7. The CDR3 DNA reads as TGTGCCAGCAGCACAGCGGGGCTAAGCTCCTACAATGAGCAGTTCTTC. Encoded protein: CASSTAGLSSYNEQFF.

The chain joins TRBV7-9 to TRBJ2-3; tentatively, D is TRBD2 (6 bases). From germline, CDR1 is SEHNR and CDR2 FQNEAQ (reference sequence). Trimming pared 5 bases from V and 1 base from J, leaving 13 bases between. The CDR3 spans 15 residues. The CDR3 coding sequence is TGTGCCAGCAGCCCAAGTAGCGGACGCACAGATACGCAGTATTTT. Amino acids: CASSPSSGRTDTQYF.

This clonotype has more than one count but fewer than ten. The chain links TRBV25-1 to TRBJ2-7, with 11 bases that match TRBD2. The CDR3 runs to 15 residues. Germline V gives CDR1 MGHDK, CDR2 SYGVNS. Trimming at V came to 4 bases and at J to 3 bases, leaving 5 bases not matched to a gene. CDR3 nucleotides: TGTGCCAGCAGTGTAGCGGGAGGGCCCTTCTACGAGCAGTACTTC. Its protein is CASSVAGGPFYEQYF.

This clonotype was recorded a few times. The chain is built from TRBV20-1 and TRBJ2-1; TRBD2 matches at 14 bases. Germline CDR1 reads DFQATT; CDR2 reads SNEGSKA (reference sequence). The CDR3 extends over 17 amino acids. V was pared by 5 bases and J by 4 bases, with 10 bases of the junction left unmatched. This chain's CDR3 is CSAPPGLAGVGYNEQFF. The CDR3, as DNA: TGCAGTGCTCCTCCGGGACTAGCGGGGGTCGGATACAATGAGCAGTTCTTC.

Ten or more counts support this clonotype. CDR3 sequence reads: CSAGTALHEQFF. In nucleotides, the CDR3 is TGCAGTGCTGGGACTGCTTTGCATGAGCAGTTCTTC. The chain carries TRBV20-1 and TRBJ2-1; possibly TRBD2 for D (6 bases). Germline V CDR1 and CDR2: DFQATT, SNEGSKA (reference sequence). V dropped 5 bases and J dropped 8 bases, with 13 bases sitting between them. The CDR3 loop spans 12 amino acids.

This clonotype was counted between two and nine times. V gene TRBV7-9 combines with J gene TRBJ2-2, with D possibly TRBD2 on 6 matching bases. Germline CDR1 and CDR2: SEHNR and FQNEAQ (reference sequence). With 1 base removed from V and 6 bases from J, the gap between germline ends came to 12 bases. The CDR3 consists of 15 residues. The DNA for the CDR3 is TGTGCCAGCAGCTTAGACGGATGGGGGGCCGGGGAGCTGTTTTTT. Its protein product is CASSLDGWGAGELFF.

The chain carries TRBV29-1 and TRBJ1-1, with D unclear. V was cut by 4 bases and J by 5 bases, with 20 bases left in between. The CDR3 runs to 15 residues. The germline V gene has CDR1 SQVTM and CDR2 ANQGSEA. The CDR3 region is CSVVLPGRGSTEAFF. Here the CDR3 DNA reads TGCAGCGTTGTACTGCCGGGGAGAGGGTCGACTGAAGCTTTCTTT.

This chain connects TRBV4-1 to TRBJ2-2; D perhaps matches TRBD2 (6 bases). The CDR3 extends over 14 amino acids. The V end was cut by 4 bases, the J end by 3 bases, with 9 bases between. Germline-derived CDR1 and CDR2 are MGHRA and YSYEKL. The CDR3 spells CASSPWEDTGELFF. CDR3 nucleotide sequence: TGCGCCAGCAGCCCATGGGAGGACACCGGGGAGCTGTTTTTT.

This clonotype has ten or more counts. The rearrangement uses TRBV29-1 and TRBJ1-2, with D maybe TRBD1 (6 bases). The CDR3 spans 13 residues. The ends were cut back, 3 bases at V and 4 bases at J, with 12 bases in the middle. Germline CDR1 SQVTM, CDR2 ANQGSEA. CDR3 sequence: CSVDGGRIYGYTF. The CDR3 DNA is TGCAGCGTTGATGGGGGCCGAATCTATGGCTACACCTTC.

This clonotype showed up just a few times. This sequence joins TRBV7-9 and TRBJ2-3; 10 nucleotides align to TRBD2. J was trimmed by 4 bases and V by 1 base; bases with no gene match: 2. This CDR3 is 15 amino acids long. Germline assignment: CDR1 SEHNR and CDR2 FQNEAQ (reference sequence). The CDR3 here is CASSLVTSGADTQYF. For the CDR3, the DNA is TGTGCCAGCAGCTTAGTAACTAGCGGGGCAGATACGCAGTATTTT.

This clonotype has more than one count but fewer than ten. The chain employs TRBV29-1 and TRBJ2-2, with 9 bases that match TRBD2. V trimming: 7 bases; J trimming: 3 bases; junction bases outside the gene matches: 3. There are 13 residues in the CDR3. Germline V CDR1 and CDR2: SQVTM, ANQGSEA. In DNA, the CDR3 is TGCAGCGGCTTAGCGGGGGACACCGGGGAGCTGTTTTTT. Translated, it gives CSGLAGDTGELFF.

In its sample, this clonotype ranks as medium-sized. V usage is TRBV10-3 and J usage is TRBJ2-2; 9 nucleotides align to TRBD1. Germline-derived CDR1 and CDR2 are ENHRY and SYGVKD. The V gene end was trimmed by 3 bases and the J gene end by 5 bases; junction bases not matched to a gene: 16. The CDR3 consists of 19 residues. The CDR3 reads CAISEPGQGGTEWTGELFF. The DNA of the CDR3 is TGTGCCATCAGTGAACCGGGACAGGGAGGGACCGAATGGACCGGGGAGCTGTTTTTT.

This clonotype came up a few times. The rearrangement joins TRBV27 to TRBJ2-2, with D tentatively TRBD1 or TRBD2 (6 bases each). The CDR3 contains 14 residues. Trimming shortened V by 5 bases and J by 5 bases, and 12 bases separated the two germline ends. Germline CDR1 is MNHEY and CDR2 is SMNVEV (reference sequence). CDR3 sequence (DNA): TGTGCCAGCAGTGGTCGGGGGCGTACCGGGGAGCTGTTTTTT. Protein sequence: CASSGRGRTGELFF.

CDR3 loop: CASSQTPPGTGGYEQYF. In DNA form, the CDR3 reads TGTGCCAGCAGCCAGACCCCGCCCGGGACAGGGGGCTACGAGCAGTACTTC. The rearrangement joins TRBV4-2 to TRBJ2-7; 11 bases fit TRBD1. Trimming took 3 bases from V and 3 from J; bases not matched to a gene: 10. The CDR3 is 17 amino acids. From germline, CDR1 is LGHNA and CDR2 YNFKEQ.